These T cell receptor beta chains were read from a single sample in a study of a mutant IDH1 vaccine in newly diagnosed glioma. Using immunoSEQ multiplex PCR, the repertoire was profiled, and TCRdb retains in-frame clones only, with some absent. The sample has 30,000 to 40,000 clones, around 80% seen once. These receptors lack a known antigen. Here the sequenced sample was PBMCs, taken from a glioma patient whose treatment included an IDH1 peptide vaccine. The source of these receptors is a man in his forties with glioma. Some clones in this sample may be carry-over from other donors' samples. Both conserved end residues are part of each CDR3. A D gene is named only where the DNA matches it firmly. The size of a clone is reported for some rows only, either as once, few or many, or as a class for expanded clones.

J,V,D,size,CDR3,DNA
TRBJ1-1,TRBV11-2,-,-,CASSLGTVEAFF,TGTGCCAGCAGCTTAGGAACAGTTGAAGCTTTCTTT
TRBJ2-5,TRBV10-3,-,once,CAIRSQETQYF,TGTGCCATCAGAAGCCAAGAGACCCAGTACTTC
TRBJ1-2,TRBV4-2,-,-,CASSQVSGGKGYTF,TGTGCCAGCAGCCAAGTATCCGGGGGCAAAGGCTACACCTTC
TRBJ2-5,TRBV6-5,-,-,CASSYREAQETQYF,TGTGCCAGCAGTTACCGAGAGGCCCAAGAGACCCAGTACTTC
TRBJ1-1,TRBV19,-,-,CASTPGVPMNTEAFF,TGTGCCAGTACCCCAGGGGTACCGATGAACACTGAAGCTTTCTTT
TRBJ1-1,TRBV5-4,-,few,CASSLRVTATEAFF,TGTGCCAGCAGCTTAAGAGTAACAGCCACTGAAGCTTTCTTT
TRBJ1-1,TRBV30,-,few,CAWSVGQGIAEAFF,TGTGCCTGGAGTGTAGGGCAGGGTATCGCTGAAGCTTTCTTT
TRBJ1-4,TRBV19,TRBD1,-,CASSSQGVPDEKLFF,TGTGCCAGTAGTTCACAGGGGGTTCCGGATGAAAAACTGTTTTTT
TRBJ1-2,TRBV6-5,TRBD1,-,CASRNDRDYGYTF,TGTGCCAGCAGAAACGACAGGGACTATGGCTACACCTTC
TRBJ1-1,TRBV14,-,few,CASSLARNTEAFF,TGTGCCAGCAGCCTAGCAAGGAACACTGAAGCTTTCTTT
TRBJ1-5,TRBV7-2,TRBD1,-,CASSPDRGSNQPQHF,TGTGCCAGCAGCCCGGACAGGGGTAGCAATCAGCCCCAGCATTTT
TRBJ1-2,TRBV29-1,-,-,CSVGYPTGGGYTF,TGCAGCGTCGGGTACCCGACAGGCGGTGGCTACACCTTC
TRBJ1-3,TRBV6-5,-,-,CASSERGNTIYF,TGTGCCAGCAGTGAAAGGGGAAACACCATATATTTT
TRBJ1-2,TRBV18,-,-,CASSPNRVGDGYTF,TGTGCCAGCTCACCAAACAGGGTAGGGGATGGCTACACCTTC
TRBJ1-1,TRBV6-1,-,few,CASSELGATEAFF,TGTGCCAGCAGTGAATTGGGGGCCACTGAAGCTTTCTTT
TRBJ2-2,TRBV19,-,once,CASKGSPNTGELFF,TGTGCCAGCAAGGGTTCCCCGAACACCGGGGAGCTGTTTTTT
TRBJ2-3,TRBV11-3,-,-,CASSFHTDTQYF,TGTGCCAGCAGCTTCCACACAGATACGCAGTATTTT
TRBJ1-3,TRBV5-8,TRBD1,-,CASSSDRAGTIYF,TGTGCCAGCAGTTCCGACAGGGCTGGGACCATATATTTT
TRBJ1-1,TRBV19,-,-,CASSIAWGARTEAFF,TGTGCCAGTAGTATAGCTTGGGGGGCGCGAACTGAAGCTTTCTTT
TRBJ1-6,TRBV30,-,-,CAWTRTGPSSYNSPLHF,TGTGCCTGGACCCGCACCGGACCGAGCTCCTATAATTCACCCCTCCACTTT
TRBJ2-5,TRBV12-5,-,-,CASGLEPQETQYF,TGTGCTAGTGGTTTGGAACCCCAAGAGACCCAGTACTTC
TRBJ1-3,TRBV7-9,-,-,CASSTGAMWGNTIYF,TGTGCCAGCAGCACGGGAGCGATGTGGGGAAACACCATATATTTT
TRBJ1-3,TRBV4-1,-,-,CASSQERVSGNTIYF,TGCGCCAGCAGCCAAGAAAGGGTTTCTGGAAACACCATATATTTT
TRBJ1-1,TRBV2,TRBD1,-,CASRVEGADTEAFF,TGTGCCAGCAGGGTGGAGGGGGCGGACACTGAAGCTTTCTTT
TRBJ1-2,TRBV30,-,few,CAWSVNSENYGYTF,TGTGCCTGGAGTGTAAATTCGGAGAACTATGGCTACACCTTC
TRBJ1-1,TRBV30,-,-,CAWSLSGGNTEAFF,TGTGCCTGGAGTCTAAGTGGGGGGAACACTGAAGCTTTCTTT
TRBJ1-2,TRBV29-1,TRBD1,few,CSVEVTGGSGYTF,TGCAGCGTTGAGGTCACAGGGGGCAGCGGCTACACCTTC
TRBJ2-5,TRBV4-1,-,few,CASSQGGTQYF,TGCGCCAGCAGCCAAGGGGGGACCCAGTACTTC
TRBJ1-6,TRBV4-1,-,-,CASSHGHPNNSPLHF,TGCGCCAGCAGCCACGGACACCCGAATAATTCACCCCTCCACTTT
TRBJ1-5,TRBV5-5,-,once,CASSSFRHNQPQHF,TGTGCCAGCAGCTCGTTCCGGCACAATCAGCCCCAGCATTTT
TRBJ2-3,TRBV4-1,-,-,CASSQRGADTQYF,TGCGCCAGCAGCCAGAGAGGTGCGGATACGCAGTATTTT
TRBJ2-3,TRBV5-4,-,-,CASSFVGMLTDTQYF,TGTGCCAGCAGCTTCGTTGGTATGCTCACAGATACGCAGTATTTT
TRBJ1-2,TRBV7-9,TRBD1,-,CASSSGGYGYTF,TGTGCCAGCAGCTCAGGGGGCTATGGCTACACCTTC
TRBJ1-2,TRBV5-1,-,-,CASSLERGGGYTF,TGCGCCAGCAGCTTGGAACGGGGGGGAGGCTACACCTTC
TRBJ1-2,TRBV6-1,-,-,CASIRTSSNYGYTF,TGTGCCAGCATTCGAACATCCTCGAACTATGGCTACACCTTC
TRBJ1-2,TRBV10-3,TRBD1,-,CAISLGQGAFYGYTF,TGTGCCATCAGCCTGGGACAGGGGGCTTTCTATGGCTACACCTTC
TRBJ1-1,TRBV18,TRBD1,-,CASSPREQGLNTEAFF,TGTGCCAGCTCACCACGGGAACAGGGGTTGAACACTGAAGCTTTCTTT
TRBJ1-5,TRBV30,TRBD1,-,CAWSPGQFSNQPQHF,TGTGCCTGGAGTCCGGGACAGTTTAGCAATCAGCCCCAGCATTTT
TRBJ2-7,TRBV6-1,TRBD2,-,CASSLESGGAEQYF,TGTGCCAGCAGTCTAGAGAGCGGGGGGGCTGAGCAGTACTTC
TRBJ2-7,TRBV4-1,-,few,CASSQGPGSTGEQYF,TGCGCCAGCAGCCAAGGCCCAGGATCGACGGGCGAGCAGTACTTC